These T cell receptor beta chains were read from a single sample in a study of cytomegalovirus exposure and HLA in healthy donors. Generated by immunoSEQ multiplex PCR, the TCRdb table keeps only in-frame clones and is missing some. The profile covers around 97,000 clones, with 73% appearing a single time and roughly 3.5% taken by the ten largest. The sample taken for sequencing was PBMCs. The source of these receptors is a man aged 40-49 years in good health and CMV-seronegative. The CDR3 runs from the conserved cysteine through the conserved F or W. The D gene is left open where the match is weak. Some rows have no size entry. The others give once, few or many, or a class for an expanded clone.

clone_size	d_call	v_call	j_call	cdr3_nt	cdr3_aa
NA	TRBD1	TRBV29-1	TRBJ2-7	TGCAGCTTCCGGGACAGGGATCACGAGCAGTACTTC	CSFRDRDHEQYF
NA	NA	TRBV6-5	TRBJ2-7	TGTGCCAGCAGTTACCTGCCCCGCGGGTCCTCCTACGAGCAGTACTTC	CASSYLPRGSSYEQYF
few	NA	TRBV25-1	TRBJ2-3	TGTGCCAGCAGTGAGGTGGGGCTCACAGATACGCAGTATTTT	CASSEVGLTDTQYF
few	NA	TRBV2	TRBJ2-2	TGTGCCAGCAGTGGTACCTCTAGCCCCCGAACCACCGGGGAGCTGTTTTTT	CASSGTSSPRTTGELFF
NA	NA	TRBV30	TRBJ2-7	TGTGCCTGGACCTACCTCGGAGGGTACGAGCAGTACTTC	CAWTYLGGYEQYF
NA	NA	TRBV19	TRBJ2-2	TGTGCCAGTAGTATTCGGGGACTTGAGCTGTTTTTT	CASSIRGLELFF
NA	TRBD1	TRBV19	TRBJ1-1	TGTGCCAGTAGTACTCAACAGGGGTCTGAAGCTTTCTTT	CASSTQQGSEAFF
NA	NA	TRBV7-6	TRBJ2-5	TGTGCCAGCAGTGCGGACAGAAGAGAGACCCAGTACTTC	CASSADRRETQYF
NA	TRBD1	TRBV7-7	TRBJ2-5	TGTGCCAGCAGCTCCGGGACAGGGAGTAAGACCCAGTACTTC	CASSSGTGSKTQYF
NA	TRBD2	TRBV6-6	TRBJ2-3	TGTGCCAGCGCCGGGGGGGGCACAGATACGCAGTATTTT	CASAGGGTDTQYF
NA	TRBD1	TRBV2	TRBJ1-4	TGTGCCAGCAGAGTGAACAGGGGCAGTGAAAAACTGTTTTTT	CASRVNRGSEKLFF
NA	NA	TRBV5-4	TRBJ2-2	TGTGCCAGCAGCTACAGGGAGAACACCGGGGAGCTGTTTTTT	CASSYRENTGELFF
once	NA	TRBV7-2	TRBJ1-1	TGTGCCAGCTGTCTACGGAGGGACACTGAAGCTTTCTTT	CASCLRRDTEAFF
once	NA	TRBV29-1	TRBJ2-3	TGCAGCGTTAGGGGATATACGCAGTATTTT	CSVRGYTQYF
NA	NA	TRBV5-1	TRBJ2-6	TGCGCCAGCAGCTTAGACCTAGACAGGTTCAGGTCTGGGGCCAACGTCCTGACTTTC	CASSLDLDRFRSGANVLTF
NA	TRBD2	TRBV7-2	TRBJ2-7	TGTGCCAGCAGCGTGACTAGCGGGACTCCCTACGAGCAGTACTTC	CASSVTSGTPYEQYF
NA	TRBD2	TRBV13	TRBJ2-5	TGTGCCAGCAGACTTGGACTAGCGCGGGAGACCCAGTACTTC	CASRLGLARETQYF
few	NA	TRBV6-1	TRBJ1-1	TGTGCCAGCAGTGTCATAGACAGTCCCACTGAAGCTTTCTTT	CASSVIDSPTEAFF
NA	TRBD1	TRBV28	TRBJ1-2	TGTGCCAGCAATCAGGGGGTGTATGGCTACACCTTC	CASNQGVYGYTF
few	NA	TRBV28	TRBJ2-7	TGTGCCAGCAGTTCACCCGGTGCCGCCACCTACGAGCAGTACTTC	CASSSPGAATYEQYF
few	TRBD1	TRBV10-3	TRBJ1-2	TGTGCCATCAGCCAGCGGACAGGGGGTGGCTACACCTTC	CAISQRTGGGYTF
NA	NA	TRBV5-5	TRBJ1-5	TGTGCCAGCAGCGGTCGGGAGGGTTTCAATCAGCCCCAGCATTTT	CASSGREGFNQPQHF
NA	NA	TRBV4-3	TRBJ1-2	TGCGCCAGCAGCCTTACCCCAGGGGCAGGTGACTACACCTTC	CASSLTPGAGDYTF
NA	NA	TRBV7-8	TRBJ2-1	TGTGCCAGCAGCTTAGAGACAGTCCTTCTCTTCAATGAGCAGTTCTTC	CASSLETVLLFNEQFF
NA	TRBD1	TRBV2	TRBJ2-5	TGTGCCAGCAGGGGGGGACAGGTTAATTTGGAGACCCAGTACTTC	CASRGGQVNLETQYF
NA	TRBD2	TRBV2	TRBJ2-7	TGTGCCAGCAGTTTTGTCGGGGGGGAGCAGTACTTC	CASSFVGGEQYF
NA	NA	TRBV19	TRBJ1-3	TGTGCCAGTAGTATATCGGGTCTTGGAAACACCATATATTTT	CASSISGLGNTIYF
NA	NA	TRBV21-1	TRBJ2-7	TGTGCCAGCAGCAGTGGGACAGCTGAACGGACCTACGAGCAGTACTTC	CASSSGTAERTYEQYF
NA	NA	TRBV18	TRBJ1-6	TGTGCCATTCCCGCCCACTTCTTT	CAIPAHFF
NA	TRBD1	TRBV19	TRBJ1-4	TGTGCCAGTAGTCCCTTACAGGGGGCGGCTAATGAAAAACTGTTTTTT	CASSPLQGAANEKLFF
once	NA	TRBV5-1	TRBJ1-2	TGCGCCAGCAGCTTGTCAGGGGCCCGTGCGGCTTTCTATGGCTACACCTTC	CASSLSGARAAFYGYTF
once	TRBD1	TRBV5-1	TRBJ2-2	TGCGCCAGCAGCTTGCGACAGGGAAACACCGGGGAGCTGTTTTTT	CASSLRQGNTGELFF
NA	TRBD2	TRBV5-1	TRBJ2-7	TGCGCCAGCAGCATGTGGGGGACTAGCGGGGTTGACGAGCAGTACTTC	CASSMWGTSGVDEQYF
few	NA	TRBV15	TRBJ1-6	TGTGCCACCAGCAGAGATCAGGGCAGGCATTCTTCACCCCTCCACTTT	CATSRDQGRHSSPLHF
NA	TRBD1	TRBV13	TRBJ1-2	TGTGCCAGCAGCTTGGGACAGGAGTTTGGCTACACCTTC	CASSLGQEFGYTF
NA	NA	TRBV5-1	TRBJ2-7	TGCGCCAGCAGCGGCGGGACAGTTTACTCCTACGAGCAGTACTTC	CASSGGTVYSYEQYF
NA	NA	TRBV13	TRBJ1-1	TGTGCCAGCAGCTTTCCGGACAGAACTGAAGCTTTCTTT	CASSFPDRTEAFF
NA	NA	TRBV4-1	TRBJ1-6	TGCGCCAGCAGCCAGCCCCTGATAGGGCGAGGGAATTCACCCCTCCACTTT	CASSQPLIGRGNSPLHF
few	NA	TRBV7-2	TRBJ2-7	TGTGCCAGCAGCTGGGGCCCGGCTTCGGAAGGCCACGAGCAGTACTTC	CASSWGPASEGHEQYF
NA	NA	TRBV2	TRBJ2-3	TGTGCCAGCAGTAGCGGCCTTGGGGGCACAGATACGCAGTATTTT	CASSSGLGGTDTQYF
NA	TRBD2	TRBV2	TRBJ2-7	TGTGCCAGCAGTGCCCGGGGGGGATACGAGCAGTACTTC	CASSARGGYEQYF
NA	NA	TRBV6-1	TRBJ2-5	TGTGCCAGCAGTGACCTTACAGGGATGGCGGAGACCCAGTACTTC	CASSDLTGMAETQYF
NA	NA	TRBV5-8	TRBJ2-7	TGTGCCAGCAGCCGGCACCCGGACAGCTCCTACGAGCAGTACTTC	CASSRHPDSSYEQYF
NA	NA	TRBV9	TRBJ2-7	TGTGCCAGCAGCGTTACCGGGACAATAGGGCGCGAGCAGTACTTC	CASSVTGTIGREQYF
NA	TRBD2	TRBV18	TRBJ2-3	TGTGCCAGCTCACCCCGGGGGGGCAACACAGATACGCAGTATTTT	CASSPRGGNTDTQYF
NA	NA	TRBV12-5	TRBJ2-5	TGTGCTAGTGGTCGGACACTACAAGAGACCCAGTACTTC	CASGRTLQETQYF
NA	NA	TRBV6-5	TRBJ2-1	TGTGCCAGCAGTTACCCTGGAGGGCGGAATGAGCAGTTCTTC	CASSYPGGRNEQFF
NA	NA	TRBV25-1	TRBJ1-4	TGTGCCAGCAGTGATCAAAGACACCTCACAATCGAAAAACTGTTTTTT	CASSDQRHLTIEKLFF
NA	TRBD2	TRBV5-1	TRBJ2-5	TGCGCCAGCAGCCTGGCCCAACTAGCGGGGGAAGGAACCCAGTACTTC	CASSLAQLAGEGTQYF
few	NA	TRBV28	TRBJ1-5	TGTGCCAGCAGTTCCTTCGGACTAGGGGGCAATCAGCCCCAGCATTTT	CASSSFGLGGNQPQHF
NA	NA	TRBV18	TRBJ2-5	TGTGCCAGCTCACCCAGGGAAGGGACCCAGTACTTC	CASSPREGTQYF
few	TRBD1	TRBV4-1	TRBJ1-4	TGCGCCAGCAGCCCAGACAGGGGGCAAAATGAAAAACTGTTTTTT	CASSPDRGQNEKLFF
NA	NA	TRBV27	TRBJ2-7	TGTGCCAGCAGTCCACCAGAGGTAGGCGGGCGGTACTTC	CASSPPEVGGRYF
NA	TRBD2	TRBV7-7	TRBJ2-5	TGTGCCAGCAGCCGGCTAGCGGGGGGGCCGGGAGAGACCCAGTACTTC	CASSRLAGGPGETQYF